This T cell receptor (beta chain) was documented in a study of healthy donors' naive CD4 and CD8 T cells. This clonotype appeared a few times. There are 18 residues in the CDR3. Germline V gene lookup returns CDR1 SGHKS and CDR2 YYEKEE (reference sequence). V lost 5 bases to trimming and J lost 0 bases; unmatched junction nucleotides: 15. Each TCR library used roughly 0.45 ug of total RNA and a linear amplification protocol. From the reads, TCRdb called clonotypes with MiXCR, one entry per CDR3 protein. Here the sample spans approximately 180,000 distinct CDR3 sequences, about 70% being singletons. Source material: naive CD4+ and CD8+ T cells sorted from blood, pooled from several donors. The sequence derives from a pool of human donors in good health; the sample pools cells from several healthy donors. The chain employs TRBV5-5 and TRBJ1-1, with 8 bases matching TRBD1. CDR3 amino acids: CASRIYLTPQGVNTEAFF. As DNA, the CDR3 is TGTGCCAGCAGAATCTACCTTACCCCACAGGGGGTGAACACTGAAGCTTTCTTT.